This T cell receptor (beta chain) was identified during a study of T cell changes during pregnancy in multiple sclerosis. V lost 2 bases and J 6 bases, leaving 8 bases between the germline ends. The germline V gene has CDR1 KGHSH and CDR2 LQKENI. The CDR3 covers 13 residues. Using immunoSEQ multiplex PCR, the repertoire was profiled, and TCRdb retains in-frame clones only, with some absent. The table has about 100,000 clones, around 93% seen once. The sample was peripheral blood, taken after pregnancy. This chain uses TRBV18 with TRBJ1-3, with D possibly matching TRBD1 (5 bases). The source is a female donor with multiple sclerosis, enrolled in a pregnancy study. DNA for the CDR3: TGTGCCAGCTCACCAATGGGGCAAAACACCATATATTTT. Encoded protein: CASSPMGQNTIYF.